Shown below are 3 T cell receptor beta chains from a single sample sequenced in a study of vaccination and CD4 T cells after COVID-19. No antigens are known for them. Treatment: roughly nine-day PBMC culture with coronavirus spike peptide pools or control peptides (ViraFEST assay). Cultured CD4+ T-cell DNA underwent Oncomine TCR Beta short-read sequencing. TCRdb processed the PCR reads anew with MiXCR; each CDR3 protein has one entry. Here the sample spans some 13,000 distinct CDR3 sequences, roughly 30% being singletons. Material for sequencing was CD4+ T cells from blood, cultured in vitro. The receptors stem from a human donor who had recovered from COVID-19.

The chain links TRBV11-2 to TRBJ2-7; 9 bases map to TRBD1. V dropped 6 bases and J dropped 6; count of bases not matched to a gene: 12. The CDR3 is 15 amino acids. The germline gives CDR1 SGHAT, CDR2 FQNNGV. This CDR3 reads CASSRPGQGAGEQYF. CDR3 in DNA: TGTGCCAGCAGTCGTCCGGGACAGGGAGCTGGCGAGCAGTACTTC. Based on the CDR3 plus reference TRBV11-2 and TRBJ2-7, the full variable domain is EAGVAQSPRYKIIEKRQSVAFWCNPISGHATLYWYQQILGQGPKLLIQFQNNGVVDDSQLPKDRFSAERLKGVDSTLKIQPAKLEDSAVYLCASSRPGQGAGEQYFGPGTRLTVT.

The chain is built from TRBV7-3 and TRBJ2-3, with D uncertain. The CDR3 spans 13 residues. Trimming left V 5 bases short and J 0 bases short, with 6 bases between. From germline, CDR1 is SGHTA and CDR2 FQGTGA. The CDR3 here is CASSTSSTDTQYF. The CDR3 nucleotides read TGTGCCAGCAGCACTTCTAGCACAGATACGCAGTATTTT.

The gene calls are TRBV6-5 and TRBJ1-1; 9 bases line up with TRBD1. The CDR3 runs to 18 residues. Losses at the gene ends were 0 bases for V and 3 bases for J; bases not matched to a gene: 11. Germline V lookup: CDR1 MNHEY, CDR2 SVGAGI. As DNA, the CDR3 is TGTGCCAGCAGTTACTCGAGTACCGGACAGGGGTCCGACACTGAAGCTTTCTTT. This sequence encodes CASSYSSTGQGSDTEAFF.